One and the same sample provided the 28 T cell receptor beta chains below, sequenced in a study of T cell changes during pregnancy in multiple sclerosis. Profiled with immunoSEQ multiplex PCR; TCRdb holds only in-frame clones, not every one. The repertoire holds 45,000 to 70,000 clones, with about 90% as singletons. Sequencing used CD4+ T cells from peripheral blood mononuclear cells, obtained in the second trimester of pregnancy. Receptors originate from a female donor with multiple sclerosis, enrolled in a pregnancy study.

The chain uses TRBV5-1 and TRBJ2-3, with a weak D call TRBD1 (6 bases). Per the germline V gene, CDR1 is SGHRS and CDR2 is YFSETQ. This CDR3 is 17 amino acids long. V lost 0 bases, J lost 1 base, and 15 bases lay in between. CDR3 sequence: CASSLGSDSVGTDTQYF. DNA of the CDR3: TGCGCCAGCAGCTTGGGTTCGGACAGTGTCGGCACAGATACGCAGTATTTT.

The chain combines TRBV7-2 with TRBJ1-1, with D possibly matching TRBD1 (6 bases). In germline, CDR1 is SGHTA, CDR2 FQGNSA. The CDR3 is 15 residues long. The V end lost 0 bases, the J end lost 1 base, and 9 bases lay between the germline ends. The CDR3 DNA reads TGTGCCAGCAGCTTAGCAGGGGGTTCGAACACTGAAGCTTTCTTT. This gives the protein CASSLAGGSNTEAFF.

The chain recombines TRBV9 with TRBJ1-2, with TRBD1 matching 7 bases. The germline gives CDR1 SGDLS, CDR2 YYNGEE. After removal of 8 bases from V and 2 bases from J, the junction contained 9 bases not matched to a gene. The CDR3 loop spans 14 amino acids. The CDR3 DNA follows: TGTGCCAGTCGCTACAGGGGAGGCAACTATGGCTACACCTTC. It translates to CASRYRGGNYGYTF.

The chain uses TRBV28 and TRBJ1-6; D gene ambiguous. The CDR3 extends over 13 amino acids. V dropped 2 bases and J dropped 6 bases, with 5 bases sitting between them. The V gene's germline CDR1 is MDHEN and CDR2 SYDVKM. This chain's CDR3 is CASSLIINSPLHF. CDR3 coding DNA: TGTGCCAGCAGTTTAATCATTAATTCACCCCTCCACTTT. The full variable domain, rest sourced from reference TRBV28 and TRBJ1-6, is DVKVTQSSRYLVKRTGEKVFLECVQDMDHENMFWYRQDPGLGLRLIYFSYDVKMKEKGDIPEGYSVSREKKERFSLILESASTNQTSMYLCASSLIINSPLHFGNGTRLTVT.

The rearrangement uses TRBV20-1 and TRBJ1-1; D is uncertain. V was cut by 4 bases and J by 7 bases, with 7 bases left in between. The CDR3 covers 10 residues. CDR1 and CDR2 from the germline V gene are DFQATT and SNEGSKA (reference sequence). The CDR3 DNA reads as TGCAGTGCTACCAAAAATGAAGCTTTCTTT. The encoded protein is CSATKNEAFF.

The chain is built from TRBV14 and TRBJ2-2; 8 nucleotides match TRBD1. The CDR3 spans 16 residues. The germline V gene has CDR1 SGHDN and CDR2 FVKESK. V was pared by 6 bases and J by 1 base, with 7 bases of the junction left unmatched. The CDR3 DNA follows: TGTGCCAGCAGACCCTCCGGACAGGGGAACACCGGGGAGCTGTTTTTT. As protein: CASRPSGQGNTGELFF.

The chain recombines TRBV6-5 with TRBJ2-1; 7 bases fit TRBD2. With V trimmed by 0 bases and J by 13 bases, 3 bases remained unmatched. The germline V gene encodes CDR1 MNHEY and CDR2 SVGAGI. The CDR3 runs 12 residues. Written as DNA, the CDR3 is TGTGCCAGCAGTTACTCCAGCGGGGTTCAGTTCTTC. Its translation: CASSYSSGVQFF.

The rearrangement uses TRBV29-1 and TRBJ1-5, with 8 nucleotides matching TRBD1. The CDR3 contains 14 residues. The V segment lost 4 bases and the J segment 6 bases; nucleotides outside the gene matches: 8. Germline V CDR1 and CDR2: SQVTM, ANQGSEA. The CDR3 bases are TGCAGCGTTGGGGGCAGGGGGCCTGGTCAGCCCCAGCATTTT. Protein sequence: CSVGGRGPGQPQHF.

This rearrangement joins TRBV9 to TRBJ2-7, with 9 bases matching TRBD1. CDR1 SGDLS and CDR2 YYNGEE come from the germline V gene. The trim removed 2 bases at V and 3 bases at J, leaving 3 bases unmatched. This CDR3 is 14 amino acids long. As DNA, the CDR3 is TGTGCCAGCAGCGTCTCGGGACAGGGCTACGAGCAGTACTTC. Translation: CASSVSGQGYEQYF. Full variable domain (outside the CDR3, taken from reference TRBV9 and TRBJ2-7): DSGVTQTPKHLITATGQRVTLRCSPRSGDLSVYWYQQSLDQGLQFLIQYYNGEERAKGNILERFSAQQFPDLHSELNLSSLELGDSALYFCASSVSGQGYEQYFGPGTRLTVT.

CDR3 nucleotides: TGTGCCAGCAGCTTGGTGGGACAGGGGTCCTATGGCTACACCTTC. This translates into CASSLVGQGSYGYTF. V and J are TRBV5-4 and TRBJ1-2; 10 positions agree with TRBD1. The germline gives CDR1 SGHNT, CDR2 YYREEE (reference sequence). CDR3 length: 15 amino acids. V dropped 0 bases and J dropped 4; count of bases not matched to a gene: 3.

The V call is TRBV10-2, the J call TRBJ2-1, with 10 bases aligning to TRBD2. V lost 3 bases, J lost 3 bases, and 2 bases stayed unmatched. CDR1 and CDR2 from the germline V gene are WSHSY and SAAADI. This CDR3 comprises 15 residues. CDR3 sequence reads: CASSETSGVYNEQFF. The CDR3 DNA follows: TGCGCCAGCAGTGAAACTAGCGGGGTCTACAATGAGCAGTTCTTC.

The chain combines TRBV5-5 with TRBJ1-4, with TRBD1 matching over 7 bases. The junction had 6 bases not matched to a gene; V was cut back by 2 bases and J by 8 bases. The CDR3 is 14 amino acids. Germline V gene sequence: CDR1 SGHKS, CDR2 YYEKEE (reference sequence). The CDR3 is CASSFTGVREKLFF. CDR3 bases: TGTGCCAGCAGCTTTACAGGGGTTCGAGAAAAACTGTTTTTT.

The CDR3 region is CASITTGAQPQHF. The CDR3, as DNA: TGTGCCAGCATTACGACAGGGGCTCAGCCCCAGCATTTT. The rearrangement links TRBV28 to TRBJ1-5; 8 nucleotides agree with TRBD1. J gave up 6 bases and V 7 bases, and 5 bases lay outside the gene matches. The CDR3 spans 13 residues. Germline CDR1 and CDR2: MDHEN and SYDVKM. Full variable domain (rest looked up from reference TRBV28 and TRBJ1-5): DVKVTQSSRYLVKRTGEKVFLECVQDMDHENMFWYRQDPGLGLRLIYFSYDVKMKEKGDIPEGYSVSREKKERFSLILESASTNQTSMYLCASITTGAQPQHFGDGTRLSIL.

This clone has only a few counts. The CDR3 loop is CASSLGLAGGLDTQYF. In DNA form, the CDR3 reads TGTGCCAGCAGCTTGGGACTAGCGGGGGGGTTGGATACGCAGTATTTT. The chain carries TRBV7-2 and TRBJ2-3, with 16 bases that match TRBD2. The ends lost 3 bases at V and 6 bases at J; junction bases unmatched: 3. This CDR3 spans 16 amino acids. CDR1 and CDR2 from the germline V gene are SGHTA and FQGNSA.

The chain is built from TRBV6-5 and TRBJ1-2; D remains unclear. V lost 4 bases and J 0 bases, leaving 3 bases between the germline ends. Germline CDR1 and CDR2: MNHEY and SVGAGI. CDR3 size: 12 residues. As DNA, the CDR3 is TGTGCCAGCAGTTCATCTAACTATGGCTACACCTTC. Its translation: CASSSSNYGYTF.

The CDR3 reads CASSLLPSGGETQYF. The CDR3 coding sequence is TGTGCCAGCAGCTTGCTACCTAGCGGGGGAGAGACCCAGTACTTC. The J gene is TRBJ2-5, the V gene TRBV5-5, with 10 bases fitting TRBD2. Trimming cost V 1 base and J 4 bases; bases outside gene matches: 4. This CDR3 has 15 amino acids. Germline loops: CDR1 SGHKS, CDR2 YYEKEE (reference sequence). Full variable domain (outside the CDR3, taken from reference TRBV5-5 and TRBJ2-5): DAGVTQSPTHLIKTRGQQVTLRCSPISGHKSVSWYQQVLGQGPQFIFQYYEKEERGRGNFPDRFSARQFPNYSSELNVNALLLGDSALYLCASSLLPSGGETQYFGPGTRLLVL.

This sequence joins TRBV18 and TRBJ2-7; possible D gene TRBD1, 5 bases. Germline assignment: CDR1 KGHSH and CDR2 LQKENI. Trimming stripped 2 bases from V and 2 bases from J, with 13 bases between. This CDR3 has 15 amino acids. CDR3 sequence: CASSPETATAYEQYF. CDR3 nucleotides: TGTGCCAGCTCACCAGAGACAGCAACCGCCTACGAGCAGTACTTC.

For the CDR3, the DNA is TGTGCCACCAGCAGAGGTTTGGACAGGGTAGGAGAGACCCAGTACTTC. Amino acids: CATSRGLDRVGETQYF. V gene TRBV15 combines with J gene TRBJ2-5, with 8 bases matching TRBD1. V was pared by 1 base and J by 4 bases, with 8 bases of the junction left unmatched. CDR1 is LNHNV, CDR2 YYDKDF, per germline (reference sequence). There are 16 residues in the CDR3.

The V call is TRBV6-8, the J call TRBJ1-1; 8 nucleotides match TRBD1. The CDR3 contains 14 residues. With V trimmed by 4 bases and J by 3 bases, 4 bases remained unmatched. Germline CDR1 is MNHGY and CDR2 is SAAAGT. The CDR3 region is CASSSQGGHTEAFF. In DNA, the CDR3 is TGTGCCAGCAGTTCACAGGGGGGGCACACTGAAGCTTTCTTT.

The CDR3 is CASSLARGVNYNEQFF. The DNA for the CDR3 is TGTGCCAGCAGCTTAGCGCGGGGTGTCAATTACAATGAGCAGTTCTTC. The V call is TRBV7-9, the J call TRBJ2-1, with D perhaps TRBD2 (6 bases). This CDR3 region has 16 residues. V was clipped by 0 bases and J by 4 bases, with 13 bases between them. CDR1 SEHNR and CDR2 FQNEAQ come from the germline V gene (reference sequence).

The chain is built from TRBV27 and TRBJ2-7, with TRBD2 matching 10 bases. Germline V gene data show CDR1 as MNHEY and CDR2 as SMNVEV (reference sequence). Unmatched junction bases numbered 10, after V lost 5 bases and J lost 6 bases. This CDR3 has 15 residues. This CDR3 is CASSPRLAGRIEQYF. The CDR3 DNA is TGTGCCAGCAGTCCCAGACTAGCGGGCCGTATCGAGCAGTACTTC.

The V and J genes are TRBV19 and TRBJ1-5, with TRBD1 identical over 9 bases. This CDR3 is built from 14 residues. From germline, CDR1 is LNHDA and CDR2 SQIVND (reference sequence). The J segment lost 4 bases and the V segment lost 4 bases, leaving 2 bases of the junction unmatched. DNA for the CDR3: TGTGCCAGTAGTAGTGACAGGGGGAATCAGCCCCAGCATTTT. As protein: CASSSDRGNQPQHF. The full variable domain, completed using reference TRBV19 and TRBJ1-5, is DGGITQSPKYLFRKEGQNVTLSCEQNLNHDAMYWYRQDPGQGLRLIYYSQIVNDFQKGDIAEGYSVSREKKESFPLTVTSAQKNPTAFYLCASSSDRGNQPQHFGDGTRLSIL.

The V and J genes are TRBV30 and TRBJ1-2, with 11 positions matching TRBD1. V was clipped by 4 bases and J by 7 bases; unmatched bases: 11. The germline CDR1 and CDR2 sequences are GTSNPN and SVGIG (reference sequence). The CDR3 totals 15 residues. CDR3 loop: CAWNGQGAPEIGYTF. The CDR3 DNA follows: TGTGCCTGGAACGGACAGGGGGCGCCAGAAATTGGCTACACCTTC.

This chain links TRBV7-2 with TRBJ1-2; D possibly corresponds to TRBD1 (5 bases). Germline V gene data show CDR1 as SGHTA and CDR2 as FQGNSA. Trimming pared 0 bases from V and 6 bases from J, leaving 17 bases between. This CDR3 contains 16 residues. For the CDR3, the DNA is TGTGCCAGCAGCTTAGCCCCATCCTGGCAGGGAAATGGCTACACCTTC. Translation: CASSLAPSWQGNGYTF.

In regard to this clone: Germline and junction disagree at one end, which may indicate a read error. The chain couples TRBV29-1 to TRBJ1-2; 8 nucleotides align to TRBD1. The CDR3 is 13 amino acids. Germline CDR1 is SQVTM and CDR2 is ANQGSEA. For the CDR3, the DNA is TGCAGCGTTTATGACAGGGGATTCTATGGCTACGCCTTC. Protein product: CSVYDRGFYGYAF.

The chain links TRBV19 to TRBJ2-2; 7 bases map to TRBD1. The CDR3 has 16 residues. Germline V gene data show CDR1 as LNHDA and CDR2 as SQIVND (reference sequence). V lost 4 bases, J lost 0 bases, and 5 bases stayed unmatched. The CDR3 DNA is TGTGCCAGTAGTACCTACAGGGGCCCGAACACCGGGGAGCTGTTTTTT. Protein sequence: CASSTYRGPNTGELFF.

J is TRBJ2-7 and V is TRBV10-1; 7 bases fit TRBD2. Germline V gives CDR1 WNHNN, CDR2 SYGVQD (reference sequence). The V segment lost 0 bases and the J segment 4 bases; nucleotides outside the gene matches: 9. The CDR3 totals 16 residues. This CDR3 is CASSESNRRGRYEQYF. The DNA for the CDR3 is TGCGCCAGCAGTGAGTCGAACCGGCGGGGGAGGTACGAGCAGTACTTC.

V usage is TRBV25-1 and J usage is TRBJ1-2; 9 positions agree with TRBD1. The CDR3 consists of 16 residues. Germline values: CDR1 MGHDK, CDR2 SYGVNS. After removal of 2 bases from V and 2 bases from J, the junction contained 6 bases not matched to a gene. The CDR3 DNA is TGTGCCAGCAGTGAACCAACAGGGGGCGAGAACTATGGCTACACCTTC. This encodes CASSEPTGGENYGYTF.